This T cell receptor beta chain is drawn from a study of T cells after yellow fever vaccination. This clonotype has only a few counts. Its antigen is currently unknown. The CDR3 is 13 amino acids. The V end was cut by 1 base, the J end by 6 bases, with 10 bases between. The germline gives CDR1 SGHDN, CDR2 FVKESK. Points from the study as a whole: Bulk-population clonotypes that are abundant could appear as contaminants in FACS-sorted repertoires. The study re-detected most primary-vaccination clones after the booster (roughly 95% CD4, 88% CD8).

MiXCR, applied by TCRdb to the 5' RACE reads, yields one record per CDR3 protein. The sample includes some 320,000 distinct CDR3 sequences, roughly 4.3% seen only once; the top ten take 20% to 25%. The sequencing here drew on PBMCs, taken 5 days after the yellow fever booster vaccination. The chain has TRBV14 and TRBJ2-7, with D unresolved. This TCR derives from a man younger than 35 who received the YFV17D yellow fever vaccine. The DNA for the CDR3 is TGTGCCAGCAGCCAAGGTCGCAGGAGCGAGCAGTACGTC. Translation gives CASSQGRRSEQYV.